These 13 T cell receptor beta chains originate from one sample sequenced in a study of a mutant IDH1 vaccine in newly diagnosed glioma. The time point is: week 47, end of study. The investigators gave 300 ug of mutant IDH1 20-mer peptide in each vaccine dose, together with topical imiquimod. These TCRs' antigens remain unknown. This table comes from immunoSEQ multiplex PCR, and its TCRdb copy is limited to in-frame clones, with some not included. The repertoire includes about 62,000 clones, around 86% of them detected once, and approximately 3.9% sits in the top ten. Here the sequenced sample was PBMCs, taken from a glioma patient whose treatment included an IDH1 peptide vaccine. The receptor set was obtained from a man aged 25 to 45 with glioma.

CDR3 sequence (DNA): TGTGCCAGCAGTACGGGACAGGGAGTCACTGAAGCTTTCTTT. Encoded protein: CASSTGQGVTEAFF. The rearrangement joins TRBV28 to TRBJ1-1; 9 bases agree with TRBD1. The germline CDR1 and CDR2 sequences are MDHEN and SYDVKM. The CDR3 extends over 14 amino acids. V was pared by 5 bases and J by 4 bases, with 5 bases of the junction left unmatched.

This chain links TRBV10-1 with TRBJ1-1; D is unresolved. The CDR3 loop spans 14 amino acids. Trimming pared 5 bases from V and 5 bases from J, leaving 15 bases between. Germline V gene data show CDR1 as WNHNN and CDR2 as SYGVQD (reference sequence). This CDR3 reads CASSTSVKATEAFF. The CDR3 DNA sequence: TGCGCCAGCAGTACCAGTGTGAAAGCGACTGAAGCTTTCTTT.

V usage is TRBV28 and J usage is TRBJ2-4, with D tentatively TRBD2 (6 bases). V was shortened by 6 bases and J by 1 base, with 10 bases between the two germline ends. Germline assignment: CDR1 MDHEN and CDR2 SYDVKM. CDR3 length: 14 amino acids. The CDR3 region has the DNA TGTGCCAGCAGCTACGCGGGGGCCAAAAACATTCAGTACTTC. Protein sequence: CASSYAGAKNIQYF.

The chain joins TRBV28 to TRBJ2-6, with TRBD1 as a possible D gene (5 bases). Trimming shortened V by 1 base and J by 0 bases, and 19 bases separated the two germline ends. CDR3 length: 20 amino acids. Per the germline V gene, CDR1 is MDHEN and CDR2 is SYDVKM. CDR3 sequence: CASSLLGIGYTGSGANVLTF. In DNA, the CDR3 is TGTGCCAGCAGTTTATTGGGGATAGGGTACACAGGCTCTGGGGCCAACGTCCTGACTTTC.

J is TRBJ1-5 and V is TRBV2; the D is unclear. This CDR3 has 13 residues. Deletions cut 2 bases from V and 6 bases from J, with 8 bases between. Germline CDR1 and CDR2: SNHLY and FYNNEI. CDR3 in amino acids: CASSENWRQPQHF. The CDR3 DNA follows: TGTGCCAGCAGTGAAAATTGGCGTCAGCCCCAGCATTTT.

The CDR3 nucleotides read TGCGCCAGCAGCTTGGGGGGCCTCCGTGAGCAGTTCTTC. Translation: CASSLGGLREQFF. The chain carries TRBV5-1 and TRBJ2-1, with D tentatively TRBD1 (5 bases). Germline V gene data show CDR1 as SGHRS and CDR2 as YFSETQ. V was clipped by 0 bases and J by 9 bases, with 10 bases between them. CDR3 length: 13 residues.

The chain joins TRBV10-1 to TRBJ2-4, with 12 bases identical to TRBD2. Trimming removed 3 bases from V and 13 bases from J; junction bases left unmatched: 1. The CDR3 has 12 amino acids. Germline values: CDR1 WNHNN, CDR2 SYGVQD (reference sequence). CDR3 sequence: CASSDGLAGQYF. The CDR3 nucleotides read TGCGCCAGCAGTGATGGACTAGCGGGGCAGTACTTC.

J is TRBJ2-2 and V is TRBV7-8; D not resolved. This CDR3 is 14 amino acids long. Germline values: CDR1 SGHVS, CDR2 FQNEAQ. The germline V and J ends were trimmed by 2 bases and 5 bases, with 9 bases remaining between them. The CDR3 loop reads CASSLWAKTGELFF. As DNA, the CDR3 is TGTGCCAGCAGCTTATGGGCTAAGACCGGGGAGCTGTTTTTT.

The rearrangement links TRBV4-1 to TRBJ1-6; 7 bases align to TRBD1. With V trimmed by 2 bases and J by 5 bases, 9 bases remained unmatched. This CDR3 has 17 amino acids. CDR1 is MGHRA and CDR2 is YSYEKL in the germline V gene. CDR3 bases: TGCGCCAGCAGCCAACGCCCGACAGGGTTAGATAATTCACCCCTCCACTTT. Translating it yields CASSQRPTGLDNSPLHF.

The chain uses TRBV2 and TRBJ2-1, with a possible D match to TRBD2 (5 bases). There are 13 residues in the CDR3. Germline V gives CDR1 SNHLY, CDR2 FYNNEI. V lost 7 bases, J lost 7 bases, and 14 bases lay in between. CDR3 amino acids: CASTPNRENEQFF. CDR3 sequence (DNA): TGTGCCAGCACCCCAAACCGGGAAAATGAGCAGTTCTTC.

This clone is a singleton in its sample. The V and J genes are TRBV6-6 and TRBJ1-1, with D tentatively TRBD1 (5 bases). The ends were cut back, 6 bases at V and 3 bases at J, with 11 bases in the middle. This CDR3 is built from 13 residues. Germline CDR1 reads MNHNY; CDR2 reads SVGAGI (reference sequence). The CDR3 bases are TGTGCCAGCAGCCGTAAACAGGACACTGAAGCTTTCTTT. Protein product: CASSRKQDTEAFF.

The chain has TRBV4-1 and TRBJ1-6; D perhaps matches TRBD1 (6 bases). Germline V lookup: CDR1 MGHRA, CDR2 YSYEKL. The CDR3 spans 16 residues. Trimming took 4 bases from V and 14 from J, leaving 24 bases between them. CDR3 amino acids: CASSRGQLGIPGALHF. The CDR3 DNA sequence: TGCGCCAGCAGCCGTGGACAGTTGGGCATTCCGGGGGCCCTCCACTTT.

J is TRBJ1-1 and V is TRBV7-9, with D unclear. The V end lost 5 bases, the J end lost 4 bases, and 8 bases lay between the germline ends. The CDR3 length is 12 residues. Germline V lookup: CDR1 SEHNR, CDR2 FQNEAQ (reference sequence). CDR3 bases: TGTGCCAGCAGCCCCTCCTTCACTGAAGCTTTCTTT. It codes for CASSPSFTEAFF.